A selection of T cell receptor beta chains follows, all from one sample in a study of cytomegalovirus exposure and HLA in healthy donors. Sequencing used immunoSEQ multiplex PCR; TCRdb keeps in-frame clones, though not all of them. The sample shows some 85,000 clones, roughly 96% of them seen only once. Sequencing was carried out using PBMCs. These TCRs come from a young woman in good health and CMV-seronegative. CDR3s include the opening cysteine and the closing phenylalanine or tryptophan. Fields, in order: J gene, clone size, D gene, V gene, CDR3 DNA, CDR3 protein. The D gene is left open where the match is weak. Clone size is not always given. Where it is, it says once, few, many or a class for expanded clones.

TRBJ1-1	.	.	TRBV29-1	TGCAGCGTTGCCGACACTGAAGCTTTCTTT	CSVADTEAFF
TRBJ2-7	.	TRBD2	TRBV2	TGTGCCAGCAGGAGCGCCGGGACTAGGGGCTACGAGCAGTACTTC	CASRSAGTRGYEQYF
TRBJ2-1	.	TRBD1	TRBV23-1	TGCGCCAGCAGTCAATCACCGACAGGGGCCAGCAGATGCGAGCAGTTCTTC	CASSQSPTGASRCEQFF
TRBJ2-7	once	TRBD1	TRBV4-2	TGTGCCAGCAGCCCGGGGACAGTCTCCTACGAGCAGTACTTC	CASSPGTVSYEQYF
TRBJ2-3	once	.	TRBV27	TGTGCCAGCAGCGGCCGGGAGACTAGAGCAGATACGCAGTATTTT	CASSGRETRADTQYF
TRBJ2-1	.	TRBD2	TRBV5-1	TGCGCCAGCAGCTGGACTAGCGGGAGGGCAGATGAGCAGTTCTTC	CASSWTSGRADEQFF
TRBJ2-5	.	.	TRBV6-1	TGTGCCAGCCTTCACGCCGAGGGTTGGGAGACCCAGTACTTC	CASLHAEGWETQYF
TRBJ2-7	.	.	TRBV19	TGTGCCAGTAGCATACTTCGGTACTTC	CASSILRYF
TRBJ2-7	.	.	TRBV10-3	TGTGCCATCAGCTTATCAGGGGGGCTGGACGAGCAGTACTTC	CAISLSGGLDEQYF
TRBJ1-1	.	.	TRBV19	TGTGCCAGTAGTGGGGCGTTATGGCACACTGAAGCTTTCTTT	CASSGALWHTEAFF
TRBJ2-7	.	.	TRBV28	TGTGCCAGCAGGCCCGGGACAAACTACGAGCAGTACTTC	CASRPGTNYEQYF
TRBJ2-3	.	.	TRBV7-2	TGTGCCAGCAGCGGCTCTAGTCCAGATACGCAGTATTTT	CASSGSSPDTQYF
TRBJ1-2	once	TRBD1	TRBV6-5	TGTGCCAGCAGTTATGGGACAGGCGAGGGTGGCTACACCTTC	CASSYGTGEGGYTF
TRBJ2-5	.	.	TRBV19	TGTGCCAGTAGTATATACGGGTACCAAGAGACCCAGTACTTC	CASSIYGYQETQYF
TRBJ2-3	.	TRBD1	TRBV28	TGTGCCAGCAACCGACAGGGTGAAGATACGCAGTATTTT	CASNRQGEDTQYF
TRBJ2-7	.	TRBD2	TRBV5-1	TGCGCCAGCAGCACGGCTTTTAGCGGGATAAACGTCTACGAGCAGTACTTC	CASSTAFSGINVYEQYF
TRBJ2-7	once	TRBD2	TRBV2	TGTGCCAGCAGTGGGACTAGCAACGAGCAGTACTTC	CASSGTSNEQYF
TRBJ1-1	.	.	TRBV2	TGTGCCAGCAGTGAAGCCCCCGGTCAGGGGAACACTGAAGCTTTCTTT	CASSEAPGQGNTEAFF
TRBJ1-5	.	.	TRBV19	TGTGCCAGTACCTCCAGGGCCCCTGGGAAGCCCCAGCATTTT	CASTSRAPGKPQHF
TRBJ1-1	once	.	TRBV9	TGTGCCAGCAGCGTAGTAAACACTGAAGCTTTCTTT	CASSVVNTEAFF
TRBJ2-1	.	.	TRBV6-4	TGTGCCAGCAGTGACTGGGGCGAAGACAACCAGCAGTTCTTC	CASSDWGEDNQQFF
TRBJ2-7	.	.	TRBV6-6	TGTGCCAGCAGTATCACAGGTTCTAGTTCCTACGAGCAGTACTTC	CASSITGSSSYEQYF
TRBJ2-1	.	.	TRBV28	TGTGCCAGCAGTTTAACCCAGGGCTACAATGAGCAGTTCTTC	CASSLTQGYNEQFF
TRBJ2-7	.	.	TRBV6-6	TGTGCCAGCAGTTACGGACAGAACTACGAGCAGTACTTC	CASSYGQNYEQYF
TRBJ2-1	.	TRBD2	TRBV9	TGTGCCAGCAGCGTAGGGGGCGGGAGGGCGGACAATGAGCAGTTCTTC	CASSVGGGRADNEQFF
TRBJ2-3	.	.	TRBV30	TGTGCCTGGAGCGGCCGGGGTGATACGCAGTATTTT	CAWSGRGDTQYF
TRBJ2-3	.	TRBD2	TRBV9	TGTGCCAGCAGCCCCACTTTAGGGACTAGCGGGAGGATGACAGATACGCAGTATTTT	CASSPTLGTSGRMTDTQYF
TRBJ1-5	.	TRBD1	TRBV11-2	TGTGCCAGCAGCTTACAGGGGGCTCAGCCCCAGCATTTT	CASSLQGAQPQHF
TRBJ2-5	once	.	TRBV4-1	TGCGCCAGCAGCCAAGCGTTGGTCGGAGAGACCCAGTACTTC	CASSQALVGETQYF
TRBJ2-7	.	.	TRBV28	TGTGCCAGCGTACCTGGAAGGACAGCTACCTACGAGCAGTACTTC	CASVPGRTATYEQYF
TRBJ2-3	.	TRBD2	TRBV5-8	TGTGCCAGCAGCTTTTTAGGACTAGCGGGAGGCGAGGATACGCAGTATTTT	CASSFLGLAGGEDTQYF
TRBJ1-2	.	TRBD1	TRBV2	TGTGCCAGCAGTCGGAGTCCGACAGGGCCTAATGGCTACACCTTC	CASSRSPTGPNGYTF
TRBJ2-7	.	.	TRBV28	TGTGCCAGCAGTTTCTGGGGAGGTCGGTACGAGCAGTACTTC	CASSFWGGRYEQYF
TRBJ2-7	.	TRBD2	TRBV5-6	TGTGCCAGCAGCTTGCCCACTAGCGGGAGAAACTACGAGCAGTACTTC	CASSLPTSGRNYEQYF